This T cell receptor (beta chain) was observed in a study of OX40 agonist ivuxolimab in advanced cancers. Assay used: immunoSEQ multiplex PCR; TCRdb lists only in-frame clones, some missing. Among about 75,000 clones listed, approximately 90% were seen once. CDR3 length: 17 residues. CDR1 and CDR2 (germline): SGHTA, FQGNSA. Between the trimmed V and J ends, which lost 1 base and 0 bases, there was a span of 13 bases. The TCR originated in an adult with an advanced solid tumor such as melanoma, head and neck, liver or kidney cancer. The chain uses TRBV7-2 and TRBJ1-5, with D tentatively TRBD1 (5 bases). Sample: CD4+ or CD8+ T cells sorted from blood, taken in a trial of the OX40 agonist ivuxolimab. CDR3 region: CASSLGLGTDSNQPQHF. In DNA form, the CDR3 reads TGTGCCAGCAGCTTAGGGCTCGGGACGGATAGCAATCAGCCCCAGCATTTT.